The clone carrying this TCR beta chain occurred a few times. Its target is not known. The time point is: patch test 2, 6 weeks after DPC sensitization. The treatment is: therapeutic diphenylcyclopropenone sensitization with weekly scalp DPC. Each cDNA molecule in the library carried unique molecular identifiers. TCRdb recomputed calls from the RACE reads with MiXCR, one row per CDR3 protein. The sample lists about 84,000 distinct CDR3 sequences; 10% were seen once. This sample is part of a study of human T cells and chemical hapten exposure. On the study more broadly: For sensitization, 2% DPC was applied to a 2 cm by 2 cm patch of upper inner arm skin. Findings and limits, study-wide: Alopecia in the donors means their immune response may deviate from healthy people's.

The CDR3 is 15 amino acids. The J segment lost 0 bases and the V segment lost 7 bases, leaving 3 bases of the junction unmatched. Germline assignment: CDR1 MNHEY and CDR2 SVGAGI. This specimen was whole blood, taken in connection with sensitization to the hapten diphenylcyclopropenone (DPC). This clonotype was obtained from a woman aged 45-65 years with alopecia areata. Some clones in this sample may be carry-over from other donors' samples. This chain joins TRBV6-5 and TRBJ1-6, with 7 bases aligning to TRBD1. The CDR3 loop reads CASKRGLSYNSPLHF. The CDR3 coding sequence is TGTGCCAGCAAAAGGGGGCTCTCCTATAATTCACCCCTCCACTTT.